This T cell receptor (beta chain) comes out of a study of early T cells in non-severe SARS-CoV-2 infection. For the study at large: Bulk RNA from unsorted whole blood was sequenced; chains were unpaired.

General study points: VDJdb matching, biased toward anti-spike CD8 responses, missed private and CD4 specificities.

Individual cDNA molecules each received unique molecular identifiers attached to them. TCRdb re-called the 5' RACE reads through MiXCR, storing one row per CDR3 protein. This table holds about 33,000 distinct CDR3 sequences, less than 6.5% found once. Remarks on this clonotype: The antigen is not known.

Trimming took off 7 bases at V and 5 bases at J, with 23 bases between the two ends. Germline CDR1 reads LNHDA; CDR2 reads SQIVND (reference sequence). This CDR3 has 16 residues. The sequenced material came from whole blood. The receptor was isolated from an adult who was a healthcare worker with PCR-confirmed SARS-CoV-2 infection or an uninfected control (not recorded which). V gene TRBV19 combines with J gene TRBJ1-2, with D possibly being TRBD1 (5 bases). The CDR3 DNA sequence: TGTGCCAGTATAGGTTCCGGGACGGACGGGAATTATGGCTACACCTTC. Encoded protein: CASIGSGTDGNYGYTF.